The 19 T cell receptor beta chains listed next were all sequenced from one sample in a study of Ad26.COV2.S vaccination and SARS-CoV-2 variants. Sample treatment: about 20 received Ad26.COV2.S at low or high dose, single or two shots; roughly 5 received placebo; per-sample allocation not given. Following the first vaccine or placebo injection, samples were taken on day 63. Some clones are missing from TCRdb's copy, which holds only in-frame ones; the method was immunoSEQ multiplex PCR. The sample gives 400,000 to 450,000 clones, approximately 90% of which show up once; 10% to 15% is in the top ten. The sequencing used peripheral blood, collected in a trial of Ad26.COV2.S vaccine versus placebo. All receptors derive from a person aged 18 to 65 who received the Ad26.COV2.S COVID-19 vaccine or a placebo.

To note about this clone: This CDR3 is also generated by other DNA sequences in the sample. This chain links TRBV6-5 with TRBJ1-4; 8 nucleotides line up with TRBD1. CDR3 length: 14 residues. V dropped 6 bases and J dropped 4; count of bases not matched to a gene: 4. The germline gives CDR1 MNHEY, CDR2 SVGAGI. CDR3 in DNA: TGTGCCAGCAGACGAACAGGGGGTAATGAAAAACTGTTTTTT. Translation gives CASRRTGGNEKLFF.

V usage is TRBV6-2 or TRBV6-3 and J usage is TRBJ2-5, with 8 nucleotides matching TRBD2. The CDR3 is 15 residues long. J was trimmed by 5 bases and V by 4 bases; bases with no gene match: 9. Germline CDR1 is MNHEY and CDR2 is SVGEGT. CDR3 nucleotide sequence: TGTGCCAGCAGTTCCCGGGAGGGCCTGGGGGAGACCCAGTACTTC. Protein sequence: CASSSREGLGETQYF.

This chain links TRBV28 with TRBJ1-6, with 9 nucleotides matching TRBD1. This CDR3 has 12 amino acids. V was clipped by 8 bases and J by 12 bases; unmatched bases: 5. Germline V gives CDR1 MDHEN, CDR2 SYDVKM. CDR3 DNA sequence: TGTGCCAGCCGGACAGGGGTTTTACCCCTCCACTTT. It specifies CASRTGVLPLHF.

This clone was seen once. CDR3 sequence reads: CASSLSGSGDSPLHF. The CDR3 region has the DNA TGTGCCAGCAGCTTGTCAGGGAGCGGTGATTCACCCCTCCACTTT. The gene calls are TRBV5-4 and TRBJ1-6; TRBD1 might be the D (5 bases). Looked up from germline, CDR1 is SGHNT and CDR2 is YYREEE (reference sequence). Trimming left V 1 base short and J 8 bases short, with 13 bases between. The CDR3 is 15 amino acids.

The chain uses TRBV7-2 and TRBJ2-5; TRBD2 agrees at 9 bases. V lost 5 bases, J lost 2 bases, and 9 bases stayed unmatched. Germline CDR1 is SGHTA and CDR2 is FQGNSA. The CDR3 consists of 16 residues. The CDR3 sequence is CASSQRIAGAQETQYF. CDR3 bases: TGTGCCAGCAGCCAAAGGATAGCGGGAGCACAAGAGACCCAGTACTTC.

V usage is TRBV7-6 and J usage is TRBJ2-5; D may match TRBD1 or TRBD2 (5 bases each). Germline loops: CDR1 SGHVS, CDR2 FNYEAQ. The ends were cut back, 3 bases at V and 2 bases at J, with 13 bases in the middle. The CDR3 has 15 amino acids. The CDR3 sequence is CASSLGLGRQETQYF. CDR3 DNA sequence: TGTGCCAGCAGCTTGGGTTTGGGACGGCAAGAGACCCAGTACTTC.

Comments on this clone: Additional DNA sequences in this sample encode the identical CDR3. The genes are TRBV7-2 and TRBJ1-1; 8 bases fit TRBD1. The germline V gene encodes CDR1 SGHTA and CDR2 FQGNSA. Trimming cost V 6 bases and J 10 bases; bases outside gene matches: 4. The length of the CDR3 is 11 residues. The CDR3 reads CASSPGGAAFF. The CDR3 nucleotides are TGTGCCAGCAGTCCAGGGGGCGCAGCTTTCTTT.

V and J are TRBV9 and TRBJ2-5; 9 nucleotides align to TRBD2. CDR1 and CDR2 (germline): SGDLS, YYNGEE. The CDR3 is 15 amino acids. V lost 0 bases and J lost 2; bases outside the gene matches: 2. The DNA for the CDR3 is TGTGCCAGCAGCGTAGGACTAGCGGTTCAAGAGACCCAGTACTTC. Its protein product is CASSVGLAVQETQYF.

This sequence joins TRBV21-1 and TRBJ2-7; TRBD2 is taken as the D call from the table, unchecked against the DNA. TRBV21-1 is noted as a pseudogene. The CDR3 sequence is 16 residues long. The CDR3 DNA sequence: TGTGCCAGCAGCATCTTACTAGCGGGAGAAGCCTACGAGCAGTACTTC. Translated, it gives CASSILLAGEAYEQYF.

The rearrangement links TRBV19 to TRBJ2-2, with D unresolved. CDR1 is LNHDA and CDR2 is SQIVND in the germline V gene (reference sequence). The CDR3 consists of 14 residues. V was trimmed by 7 bases and J by 0 bases, leaving 9 bases between them. Written as DNA, the CDR3 is TGTGCCAGTATGGAGACTTCGAACACCGGGGAGCTGTTTTTT. Residues: CASMETSNTGELFF. The full variable domain, its missing parts supplied by reference TRBV19 and TRBJ2-2, is DGGITQSPKYLFRKEGQNVTLSCEQNLNHDAMYWYRQDPGQGLRLIYYSQIVNDFQKGDIAEGYSVSREKKESFPLTVTSAQKNPTAFYLCASMETSNTGELFFGEGSRLTVL.

The rearrangement links TRBV2 to TRBJ1-5, with D tentatively TRBD1 (5 bases). V was trimmed by 4 bases and J by 3 bases, leaving 13 bases between them. Germline values: CDR1 SNHLY, CDR2 FYNNEI. The CDR3 is 15 residues long. CDR3 region: CASSVGRAANQPQHF. CDR3 in DNA: TGTGCCAGCAGTGTTGGCAGGGCCGCCAATCAGCCCCAGCATTTT. Variable domain in full (rest from reference TRBV2 and TRBJ1-5): EPEVTQTPSHQVTQMGQEVILRCVPISNHLYFYWYRQILGQKVEFLVSFYNNEISEKSEIFDDQFSVERPDGSNFTLKIRSTKLEDSAMYFCASSVGRAANQPQHFGDGTRLSIL.

By its share, this clone is medium-sized. The chain links TRBV30 to TRBJ1-1; D is uncertain. CDR1 and CDR2 from the germline V gene are GTSNPN and SVGIG (reference sequence). This CDR3 region has 13 residues. Trimming took off 0 bases at V and 4 bases at J, with 9 bases between the two ends. The CDR3 loop is CAWSVFSSTEAFF. The CDR3 bases are TGTGCCTGGAGTGTTTTCTCGAGCACTGAAGCTTTCTTT.

This sequence joins TRBV27 and TRBJ2-2, with 7 bases lining up with TRBD1. V lost 8 bases and J lost 6; bases outside the gene matches: 9. The CDR3 is 14 amino acids. Germline V gene sequence: CDR1 MNHEY, CDR2 SMNVEV (reference sequence). CDR3 nucleotide sequence: TGTGCCAGCGGGTACAGGGGAGTAGCCGGGGAGCTGTTTTTT. Protein: CASGYRGVAGELFF.

The chain couples TRBV6-5 to TRBJ1-5, with D possibly TRBD1 on 5 matching bases. Germline CDR1 is MNHEY and CDR2 is SVGAGI. V was trimmed by 6 bases and J by 3 bases, leaving 15 bases between them. The CDR3 covers 15 residues. CDR3 residues: CASRQTEGANQPQHF. CDR3 nucleotide sequence: TGTGCCAGCAGACAGACAGAAGGCGCCAATCAGCCCCAGCATTTT.

The chain joins TRBV19 to TRBJ2-4; the D gene is possibly TRBD2 (6 bases). The germline V and J ends were trimmed by 3 bases and 3 bases, with 21 bases remaining between them. Germline loops: CDR1 LNHDA, CDR2 SQIVND (reference sequence). The CDR3 runs to 18 residues. The CDR3: CASSIRAEGLLVKNIQYF. CDR3 bases: TGTGCCAGTAGTATTCGGGCGGAGGGGTTGTTAGTCAAAAACATTCAGTACTTC.

The chain recombines TRBV20-1 with TRBJ1-1, with D possibly being TRBD1 (5 bases). Trimming removed 3 bases from V and 1 base from J, with 9 bases in between. The CDR3 spans 13 residues. CDR1 DFQATT and CDR2 SNEGSKA come from the germline V gene (reference sequence). The CDR3 coding sequence is TGCAGTGCTAGTCAGGGTGGGAACACTGAAGCTTTCTTT. Its translation: CSASQGGNTEAFF.

The chain recombines TRBV30 with TRBJ1-1; TRBD1 might be the D (5 bases). Deletions cut 2 bases from V and 7 bases from J, with 8 bases between. This CDR3 spans 11 amino acids. Germline V CDR1 and CDR2: GTSNPN, SVGIG (reference sequence). The CDR3, as DNA: TGTGCCTGGAGTACGGGGCGTGAAGCTTTCTTT. Translating it yields CAWSTGREAFF.

This clone turned up a few times. The rearrangement uses TRBV9 and TRBJ2-7, with 10 bases matching TRBD2. CDR1 is SGDLS and CDR2 is YYNGEE in the germline V gene. V trimming: 4 bases; J trimming: 2 bases; junction bases outside the gene matches: 9. The CDR3 consists of 16 residues. This chain's CDR3 is CASSPRLAGSTYEQYF. CDR3 coding DNA: TGTGCCAGCAGCCCTCGACTAGCGGGTTCAACCTACGAGCAGTACTTC.

The genes are TRBV10-3 and TRBJ2-3; 8 bases align to TRBD2. This CDR3 comprises 16 residues. V lost 3 bases, J lost 3 bases, and 8 bases stayed unmatched. Germline loops: CDR1 ENHRY, CDR2 SYGVKD. The CDR3 region is CAISEGAGANTDTQYF. The CDR3 DNA sequence: TGTGCCATCAGTGAAGGAGCGGGAGCTAATACAGATACGCAGTATTTT.